This TCR beta chain derives from a study of blood T cell repertoires in COVID-19. Study at large: The samples span acute and convalescent COVID-19 from the United States, Italy and Spain.

Germline CDR1 KGHSH, CDR2 LQKENI. V was pared by 5 bases and J by 7 bases, with 1 base of the junction left unmatched. The CDR3 totals 11 residues. Assay used: immunoSEQ multiplex PCR; TCRdb lists only in-frame clones, some missing. The data contain more than 70,000 clones, 65% to 90% of them seen just once; the ten biggest clones take up around 19%. The chain recombines TRBV18 with TRBJ2-5, with 7 bases aligning to TRBD2. The sequence came from a woman aged 80 or older with acute or convalescent COVID-19. Material for sequencing was peripheral blood. In DNA, the CDR3 is TGTGCCAGCTCAGGCGGGGGGACCCAGTACTTC. Translating gives CASSGGGTQYF. Filled out from reference TRBV18 and TRBJ2-5, the complete variable domain reads NAGVMQNPRHLVRRRGQEARLRCSPMKGHSHVYWYRQLPEEGLKFMVYLQKENIIDESGMPKERFSAEFPKEGPSILRIQQVVRGDSAAYFCASSGGGTQYFGPGTRLLVL.